This TCR beta chain originates from a study of CD8 T cell repertoires and HIV-1 epitope variants. Across the whole study: Each of Twenty-five Gag and Nef epitope peptides stimulated a separate culture. Equal numbers of autologous T cell-negative cells presented antigen to enriched T cells.

Only in-frame clones appear in the TCRdb table, and some are missing; sequencing was by immunoSEQ multiplex PCR. Here the sample spans about 6,000 clones, 60% to 80% being singletons. The CDR3 covers 15 residues. The germline V gene has CDR1 LGHNA and CDR2 YSLEER. V lost 0 bases to trimming and J lost 4 bases; unmatched junction nucleotides: 5. With respect to this clone: Its antigen remains unknown.

Source material: cultured CD8+ T cells derived from PBMCs. This receptor was identified in a male donor with HIV. The chain combines TRBV4-3 with TRBJ1-2; 7 bases match TRBD1. The CDR3 bases are TGCGCCAGCAGCCAAGATCTGGACAGGCTCTATGGCTACACCTTC. It specifies CASSQDLDRLYGYTF.